This passage covers 32 T cell receptor beta chains from one sample sequenced in a study of T cells in Graves' hyperthyroidism and ophthalmopathy. Researchers took RNA transcripts and amplified the TCR beta CDR3 regions from them. With the HTBI primer set, the TCR CDR3 went through a first round of RT-PCR. A single record per CDR3 protein comes from TCRdb applying MiXCR to the multiplex PCR reads. This table holds more than 550,000 distinct CDR3 sequences, roughly 46% found once. Sequenced input: peripheral blood or thyroid tissue (not recorded which). The receptors derive from an adult man with Graves' disease, either hyperthyroidism or ophthalmopathy (not recorded which).

The chain recombines TRBV20-1 with TRBJ2-2; D is perhaps TRBD2 (5 bases). Germline V lookup: CDR1 DFQATT, CDR2 SNEGSKA (reference sequence). V dropped 0 bases and J dropped 1 base, with 12 bases sitting between them. CDR3 size: 16 residues. In nucleotides, the CDR3 is TGCAGTGCTAGAGATTACGCCGGGGTGAACACCGGGGAGCTGTTTTTT. This sequence encodes CSARDYAGVNTGELFF.

The J gene is TRBJ2-7, the V gene TRBV19; TRBD2 aligns across 10 bases. In germline, CDR1 is LNHDA, CDR2 SQIVND (reference sequence). The CDR3 is made up of 14 amino acids. With V trimmed by 3 bases and J by 6 bases, 5 bases remained unmatched. The CDR3 DNA follows: TGTGCCAGTAGTATGACTAGCGGGTTCGGCGAGCAGTACTTC. Translation gives CASSMTSGFGEQYF.

This chain uses TRBV5-5 with TRBJ2-5; D remains unclear. This CDR3 is built from 14 residues. Germline V gene lookup returns CDR1 SGHKS and CDR2 YYEKEE (reference sequence). V gave up 4 bases and J gave up 1 base, with 11 bases separating them. The CDR3 reads CASSPTTPQETQYF. The CDR3 DNA reads as TGTGCCAGCAGCCCCACTACCCCCCAAGAGACCCAGTACTTC.

V gene TRBV7-2 combines with J gene TRBJ2-5; 8 bases map to TRBD1. This CDR3 has 13 amino acids. The germline V gene has CDR1 SGHTA and CDR2 FQGNSA. The V segment lost 4 bases and the J segment 5 bases; nucleotides outside the gene matches: 3. CDR3 sequence reads: CASSSTGDETQYF. CDR3 sequence (DNA): TGTGCCAGCAGCTCGACAGGGGACGAGACCCAGTACTTC.

The rearrangement joins TRBV7-9 to TRBJ1-1, with D perhaps matching TRBD1 (5 bases). Germline V CDR1 and CDR2: SEHNR, FQNEAQ (reference sequence). The CDR3 length is 17 residues. Trimming pared 7 bases from V and 4 bases from J, leaving 25 bases between. CDR3 amino acids: CASTTTDLSFSVTEAFF. CDR3 sequence (DNA): TGTGCCAGCACCACGACAGACCTCAGCTTCAGCGTCACTGAAGCTTTCTTT.

In its sample, this clonotype was seen a few times. The chain employs TRBV11-2 and TRBJ1-2; D not certain. V lost 11 bases and J lost 8, with 21 bases in between. Germline V gene lookup returns CDR1 SGHAT and CDR2 FQNNGV. The CDR3 consists of 13 residues. The DNA of the CDR3 is TGTGCCTCCCACGGACGGCGTGCATCGGGCTACACCTTC. It translates to CASHGRRASGYTF.

This clonotype was detected only once. A read error may produce the germline difference seen at one junction end. The chain has TRBV20-1 and TRBJ1-5; the D gene is possibly TRBD1 (5 bases). Germline loops: CDR1 DFQATT, CDR2 SNEGSKA (reference sequence). The CDR3 sequence is 15 residues long. The CDR3 region is CSATRGGTSNQPQHF. The CDR3 region has the DNA TGCAGTGCAACCCGGGGGGGGACTAGCAATCAACCCCAGCATTTT.

The CDR3 reads CASRKKGQGNSPLHF. CDR3 nucleotide sequence: TGTGCCAGCAGGAAAAAGGGACAGGGCAATTCACCCCTCCACTTT. The genes are TRBV12-3 or TRBV12-4 and TRBJ1-6; 9 bases match TRBD1. Germline trimming cut 6 bases from V and 7 bases from J; bases unmatched to any gene: 7. This CDR3 spans 15 amino acids.

The rearrangement uses TRBV7-9 and TRBJ1-6, with D unclear. CDR3 length equals 16 residues. Trimming shortened V by 1 base and J by 6 bases, and 13 bases separated the two germline ends. Germline V CDR1 and CDR2: SEHNR, FQNEAQ (reference sequence). The CDR3 loop reads CASSLGWDLSNSPLHF. CDR3 coding DNA: TGTGCCAGCAGCTTAGGGTGGGATTTATCTAATTCACCCCTCCACTTT.

Only a few counts were recorded for this clonotype. The chain employs TRBV2 and TRBJ1-5, with D unresolved. Germline lookup yields CDR1 SNHLY and CDR2 FYNNEI. The V end lost 6 bases, the J end lost 4 bases, and 13 bases lay between the germline ends. There are 14 residues in the CDR3. The CDR3 here is CASSSRNANQPQHF. For the CDR3, the DNA is TGTGCCAGCAGCTCCAGGAACGCTAATCAGCCCCAGCATTTT.

The chain links TRBV10-3 to TRBJ1-3; perhaps TRBD1 as D (5 bases). V was trimmed by 6 bases and J by 2 bases, leaving 11 bases between them. This CDR3 contains 14 residues. Germline CDR1 reads ENHRY; CDR2 reads SYGVKD. The CDR3 sequence: CAIRGTGAGNTIYF. CDR3 DNA sequence: TGTGCCATCAGGGGGACCGGCGCTGGAAACACCATATATTTT.

Regarding this clonotype: Its ends do not fully match the called genes, so a read error is possible. CDR3 loop: CASSYLTSTGELFF. The CDR3 region has the DNA TGTGCCAGCAGTTACCTAACTAGCACCGGGGAGCTGTTTTTT. V gene TRBV10-3 combines with J gene TRBJ2-2; perhaps TRBD2 as D (5 bases). The germline V gene has CDR1 ENHRY and CDR2 SYGVKD. The CDR3 spans 14 residues.

In regard to this clonotype: This may come from a read error, since a much larger clone is one base off. The J gene is TRBJ1-4, the V gene TRBV29-1; 8 positions agree with TRBD1. Unmatched junction bases numbered 10, after V lost 3 bases and J lost 10 bases. Germline V gene sequence: CDR1 SQVTM, CDR2 ANQGSEA. The CDR3 has 14 residues. CDR3 sequence reads: CSVETGEGGGKLFF. The CDR3 DNA reads TGCAGCGTTGAGACAGGGGAGGGAGGAGGAAAACTGTTTTTT.

The rearrangement links TRBV14 to TRBJ2-7, with D hard to call. Per the germline V gene, CDR1 is SGHDN and CDR2 is FVKESK. Trimming took 3 bases from V and 6 from J, leaving 9 bases between them. This CDR3 region has 12 residues. The CDR3 loop reads CASSHATPEQYF. DNA for the CDR3: TGTGCCAGCAGCCATGCGACACCCGAGCAGTACTTC.

This clonotype was observed at least ten times. V is TRBV12-3 or TRBV12-4 and J is TRBJ2-7; no definite D call. The V gene lost 5 bases and the J gene lost 3 bases, with 11 bases spanning the gap. This CDR3 spans 13 amino acids. CDR3: CASSPGRNYEQYF. CDR3 sequence (DNA): TGTGCCAGCAGTCCCGGACGGAACTACGAGCAGTACTTC.

The V and J genes are TRBV29-1 and TRBJ1-2, with unresolved D. Trimming took 8 bases from V and 5 from J, leaving 18 bases between them. CDR1 is SQVTM, CDR2 ANQGSEA, per germline. The CDR3 length is 13 residues. CDR3 coding DNA: TGCAGCAGTTACGGACGGGGTGAATATGGCTACACCTTC. Translating it yields CSSYGRGEYGYTF. Combining the CDR3 with reference TRBV29-1 and TRBJ1-2 gives the whole variable domain SAVISQKPSRDICQRGTSLTIQCQVDSQVTMMFWYRQQPGQSLTLIATANQGSEATYESGFVIDKFPISRPNLTFSTLTVSNMSPEDSSIYLCSSYGRGEYGYTFGSGTRLTVV.

Only a few counts were recorded for this clonotype. The genes are TRBV7-6 and TRBJ1-5; D gene unclear. The CDR3 has 18 residues. Trimming stripped 5 bases from V and 0 bases from J, with 20 bases between. Per germline, CDR1 SGHVS and CDR2 FNYEAQ. The CDR3 nucleotides are TGTGCCAGCAGCGCACTTAGTATCTTCGGATATAGCAATCAGCCCCAGCATTTT. It yields the protein CASSALSIFGYSNQPQHF.

The chain links TRBV20-1 to TRBJ1-6; D gene uncertain. Germline loops: CDR1 DFQATT, CDR2 SNEGSKA (reference sequence). The ends were cut back, 0 bases at V and 7 bases at J, with 16 bases in the middle. The CDR3 consists of 16 residues. The CDR3 DNA reads as TGCAGTGCTAGAGAGTTAGATCGGTCGGGGAATTCACCCCTCCACTTT. The encoded protein is CSARELDRSGNSPLHF.

The chain couples TRBV5-1 to TRBJ2-6; unclear D gene. V gave up 2 bases and J gave up 0 bases, with 9 bases separating them. The CDR3 contains 16 residues. Germline V lookup: CDR1 SGHRS, CDR2 YFSETQ. The CDR3 DNA reads TGCGCCAGCAGCTTTTCCAGGTCCTCTGGGGCCAACGTCCTGACTTTC. Encoded protein: CASSFSRSSGANVLTF.

This chain uses TRBV6-1 with TRBJ2-7, with TRBD1 matching over 11 bases. Trimming cost V 6 bases and J 2 bases; bases outside gene matches: 6. This CDR3 spans 15 amino acids. Per the germline V gene, CDR1 is MNHNS and CDR2 is SASEGT. The CDR3 reads CASRPGQGATYEQYF. CDR3 nucleotides: TGTGCCAGCAGACCTGGACAGGGGGCGACCTACGAGCAGTACTTC.

The chain combines TRBV19 with TRBJ1-2; TRBD1 agrees at 7 bases. CDR3 length equals 17 residues. CDR1 and CDR2 (germline): LNHDA, SQIVND (reference sequence). The V gene end was trimmed by 1 base and the J gene end by 3 bases; junction bases not matched to a gene: 11. CDR3 sequence reads: CASSIVTGVTRDYGYTF. The CDR3, as DNA: TGTGCCAGTAGTATAGTTACAGGGGTAACTCGCGACTATGGCTACACCTTC.

This clonotype was counted ten times or more. The rearrangement joins TRBV7-9 to TRBJ1-2; 8 bases line up with TRBD1. Unmatched junction bases numbered 13, after V lost 5 bases and J lost 8 bases. Germline V gene sequence: CDR1 SEHNR, CDR2 FQNEAQ (reference sequence). The CDR3 consists of 15 residues. The CDR3 region has the DNA TGTGCCAGCAGCGGAGGGATCAGGGGGCAGCAGGGCTACACCTTC. Amino acid sequence: CASSGGIRGQQGYTF.

This clonotype has at least ten counts. The rearrangement links TRBV2 to TRBJ1-3; no firm D call. Germline CDR1 and CDR2: SNHLY and FYNNEI. CDR3 length equals 16 residues. The V and J ends lost 4 bases and 0 bases respectively, with 13 bases between them. The CDR3 DNA is TGTGCCAGCAGTGGTTGGCGCCTGAGCTCTGGAAACACCATATATTTT. This translates into CASSGWRLSSGNTIYF.

On this clonotype: Germline is not matched at one junction end, which may reflect a read error. This chain uses TRBV29-1 with TRBJ1-1; D is undetermined. Germline V CDR1 and CDR2: SQVTM, ANQGSEA. This CDR3 is 12 amino acids long. This CDR3 reads CSVDYGGTGAFF. CDR3 bases: TGCAGCGTTGATTACGGCGGCACTGGAGCTTTCTTT.

The chain is built from TRBV20-1 and TRBJ1-2, with D hard to call. CDR3 length: 15 amino acids. Trimming stripped 0 bases from V and 4 bases from J, with 15 bases between. The germline CDR1 and CDR2 sequences are DFQATT and SNEGSKA (reference sequence). As DNA, the CDR3 is TGCAGTGCTAGAGATTCCGGGCGCCAAAGCTATGGCTACACCTTC. Encoded protein: CSARDSGRQSYGYTF.

About this clonotype: A much bigger clone sits one base away, suggesting this may be a read error. The chain recombines TRBV7-6 with TRBJ2-7, with 7 bases matching TRBD2. This CDR3 is built from 14 residues. V gave up 2 bases and J gave up 1 base; unmatched junction bases: 2. CDR1 and CDR2 from the germline V gene are SGHVS and FNYEAQ. CDR3 DNA sequence: TGTGCCAGCAGCTTATGGGGGGGGTCCTACGAGCAGTACTTC. Translated, it gives CASSLWGGSYEQYF.

Many counts were recorded for this clonotype. This chain links TRBV29-1 with TRBJ1-2, with TRBD1 matching 7 bases. V shed 6 bases and J 6 bases; nucleotides not matched to a gene: 1. CDR3 length: 10 amino acids. Germline V gene data show CDR1 as SQVTM and CDR2 as ANQGSEA. The CDR3 DNA follows: TGCAGCGTCCAGGGGGATGGCTACACCTTC. Translation gives CSVQGDGYTF.

The V gene is TRBV2, the J gene TRBJ1-4, with D possibly being TRBD1 (6 bases). The V gene lost 5 bases and the J gene lost 8 bases, with 18 bases spanning the gap. CDR3 length: 15 residues. The V gene's germline CDR1 is SNHLY and CDR2 FYNNEI. The CDR3 loop reads CASSRARGLEEKLFF. CDR3 sequence (DNA): TGTGCCAGCAGTCGAGCCCGGGGGCTTGAAGAAAAACTGTTTTTT.

For this clonotype: A read error may be the cause here, since a much bigger clone is one base away. The rearrangement links TRBV2 to TRBJ1-5; TRBD1 agrees at 9 bases. The CDR3 runs to 16 residues. V was pared by 3 bases and J by 0 bases, with 3 bases of the junction left unmatched. In germline, CDR1 is SNHLY, CDR2 FYNNEI. The CDR3 DNA follows: TGTGCCAGCAGTGACCGGACAGGGGCTAGCAATCAGCCCCAGCATTTT. Protein: CASSDRTGASNQPQHF. The full variable domain, completed using reference TRBV2 and TRBJ1-5, is EPEVTQTPSHQVTQMGQEVILRCVPISNHLYFYWYRQILGQKVEFLVSFYNNEISEKSEIFDDQFSVERPDGSNFTLKIRSTKLEDSAMYFCASSDRTGASNQPQHFGDGTRLSIL.

The rearrangement uses TRBV7-9 and TRBJ1-1, with TRBD1 matching 9 bases. The CDR3 runs 15 residues. After removal of 5 bases from V and 10 bases from J, the junction contained 14 bases not matched to a gene. Per the germline V gene, CDR1 is SEHNR and CDR2 is FQNEAQ (reference sequence). The CDR3 DNA reads TGTGCCAGCAGCCCGCAGACGCGGGACAGGGCCATAGCTTTCTTT. This translates into CASSPQTRDRAIAFF.

This clonotype has a handful of counts. The rearrangement links TRBV19 to TRBJ1-5, with TRBD1 matching over 9 bases. CDR3 length equals 15 residues. After removal of 5 bases from V and 5 bases from J, the junction contained 7 bases not matched to a gene. Germline V gene lookup returns CDR1 LNHDA and CDR2 SQIVND (reference sequence). The CDR3 sequence: CASSLQGAVDQPQHF. CDR3 in DNA: TGTGCCAGTAGTCTACAGGGGGCGGTTGATCAGCCCCAGCATTTT.

Comment on this clonotype: Sequence at one end of the junction differs from germline and may be a read error. This chain joins TRBV7-8 and TRBJ1-6; 7 bases are a match to TRBD1. Germline V lookup: CDR1 SGHVS, CDR2 FQNEAQ. The CDR3 totals 17 residues. CDR3 sequence (DNA): TGTGCCAGCAGTTTAGGTATCGAGGGGGCATATAATTCACCCCTCCACTTT. As protein: CASSLGIEGAYNSPLHF.